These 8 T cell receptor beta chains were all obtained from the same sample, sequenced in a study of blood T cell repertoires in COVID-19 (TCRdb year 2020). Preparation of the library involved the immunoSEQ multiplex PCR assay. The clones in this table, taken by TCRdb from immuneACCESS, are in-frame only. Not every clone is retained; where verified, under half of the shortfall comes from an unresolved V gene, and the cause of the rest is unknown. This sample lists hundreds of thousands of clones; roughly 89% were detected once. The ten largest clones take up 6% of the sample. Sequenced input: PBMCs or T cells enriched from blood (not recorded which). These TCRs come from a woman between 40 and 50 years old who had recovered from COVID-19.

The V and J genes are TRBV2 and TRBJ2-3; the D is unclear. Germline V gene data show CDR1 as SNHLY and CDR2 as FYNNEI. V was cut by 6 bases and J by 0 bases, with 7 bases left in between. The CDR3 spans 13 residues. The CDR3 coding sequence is TGTGCCAGCAGGGGCAGGAGCACAGATACGCAGTATTTT. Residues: CASRGRSTDTQYF.

This CDR3 is CASRQGNNQPQHF. As DNA, the CDR3 is TGTGCCAGCAGGCAGGGAAACAATCAGCCCCAGCATTTT. The chain has TRBV28 and TRBJ1-5; possibly TRBD1 for D (5 bases). There are 13 residues in the CDR3. Germline V gene sequence: CDR1 MDHEN, CDR2 SYDVKM. V dropped 6 bases and J dropped 3 bases, with 9 bases sitting between them.

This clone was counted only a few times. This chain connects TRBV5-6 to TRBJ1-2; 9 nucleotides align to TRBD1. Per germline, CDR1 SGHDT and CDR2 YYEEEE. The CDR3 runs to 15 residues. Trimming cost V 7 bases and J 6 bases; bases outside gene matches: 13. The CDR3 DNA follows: TGTGCCAGCTTTGGACAGGGGCCCGACCTACATGGCTACACCTTC. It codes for CASFGQGPDLHGYTF.

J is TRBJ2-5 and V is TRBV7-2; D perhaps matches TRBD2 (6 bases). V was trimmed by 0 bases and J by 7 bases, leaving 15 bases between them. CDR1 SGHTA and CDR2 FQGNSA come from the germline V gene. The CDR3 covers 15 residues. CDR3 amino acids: CASSLAGRGKGTQYF. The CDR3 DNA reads TGTGCCAGCAGCTTAGCGGGGCGGGGTAAAGGGACCCAGTACTTC.

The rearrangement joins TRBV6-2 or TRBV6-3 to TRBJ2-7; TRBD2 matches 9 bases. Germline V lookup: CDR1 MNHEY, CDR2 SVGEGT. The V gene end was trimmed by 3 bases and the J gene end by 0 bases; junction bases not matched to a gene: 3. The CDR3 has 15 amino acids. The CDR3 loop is CASSYLTSGSYEQYF. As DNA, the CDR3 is TGTGCCAGCAGTTATTTGACTAGCGGCTCCTACGAGCAGTACTTC.

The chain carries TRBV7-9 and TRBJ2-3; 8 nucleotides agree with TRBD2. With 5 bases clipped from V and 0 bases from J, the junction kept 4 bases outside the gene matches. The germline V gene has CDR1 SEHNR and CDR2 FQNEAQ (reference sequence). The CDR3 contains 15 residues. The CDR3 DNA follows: TGTGCCAGCAGCGGCTCTAGCGGGAGCACAGATACGCAGTATTTT. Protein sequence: CASSGSSGSTDTQYF.

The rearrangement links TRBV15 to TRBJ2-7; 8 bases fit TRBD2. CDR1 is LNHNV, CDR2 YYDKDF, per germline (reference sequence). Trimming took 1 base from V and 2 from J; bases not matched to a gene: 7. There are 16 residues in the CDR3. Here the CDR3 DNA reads TGTGCCACCAGCAGAGCTCCCCCGGGGGGGCCCTACGAGCAGTACTTC. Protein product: CATSRAPPGGPYEQYF.

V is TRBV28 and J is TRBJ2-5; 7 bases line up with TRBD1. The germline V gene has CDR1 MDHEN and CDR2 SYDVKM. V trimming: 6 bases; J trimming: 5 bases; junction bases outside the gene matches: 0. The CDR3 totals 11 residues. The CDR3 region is CASSRGETQYF. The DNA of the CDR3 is TGTGCCAGCAGCAGGGGGGAGACCCAGTACTTC. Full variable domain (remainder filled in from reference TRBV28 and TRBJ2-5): DVKVTQSSRYLVKRTGEKVFLECVQDMDHENMFWYRQDPGLGLRLIYFSYDVKMKEKGDIPEGYSVSREKKERFSLILESASTNQTSMYLCASSRGETQYFGPGTRLLVL.